This T cell receptor beta chain was profiled in a study of memory CD4+ T cells and cytomegalovirus serostatus (dated by TCRdb to the late 2010s). A note on the overall study: The cohort included around 33 healthy adults from Belgium, of whom 9 were CMV seropositive and roughly 25 were CMV seronegative. To replicate a published TCR-based CMV serostatus classifier, the researchers sequenced the CD4+ memory TCRbeta repertoires of a Belgian cohort whose cytomegalovirus serostatus was known.

Single viable CD3+CD4+CD8-CD45RO+ cells were sorted as memory CD4+ T cells on a FACSAria II. To determine CMV serostatus, a Roche Elecsys assay was used that detects serum IgG against CMV pp150, pp28, p38 and p52. After the samples were thawed, total CD4+ T cells were enriched through positive selection using CD4 magnetic microbeads. The samples came from a separate study whose specific focus was interrogating the CD4+ T cell memory repertoire. Following standard operating procedures, peripheral blood mononuclear cells were isolated and cryopreserved, while serum was kept at -80 degrees C. Staining used CD3-PerCP (BW264/56), CD4-APC (RPA-T4), CD45RO-PE (UCHT1) and CD8-Pacific Orange (3B5) antibodies, with Sytox blue excluding non-viable cells. What the work shows at the level of the full study, not this receptor alone: For predicting CMV serostatus, the median bootstrapped AUC was about 0.95 using the original framework and about 0.89 using a US-trained random forest. A median bootstrapped AUC of around 0.94 with a 95% CI of 0.76-1.00 was achieved on the Belgian cohort by the original-framework classifier. Unlike the original study, which covered naive and memory CD4+ and CD8+ populations, the Belgian study sequenced only CD4+CD45RO+ memory cells. Results were interpreted as suggesting that the CMV-associated TCR signature is largely present in the CD4+ memory repertoire. Among the 160 or so previously reported CMV-associated TCRbeta sequences, 67 showed up in the CD4+ memory repertoires, with each one found in between one and five individuals.

This clone was detected a few times. This clone's antigen is unknown. No base-level quality is on record; no much larger clone is a single base apart. V is pared back by 6 bases and J by 6 bases, with 14 bases lying between the germline termini. The CDR3 runs 13 residues from the cysteine to the phenylalanine. The entry retains the CDR3 DNA only, 39 bases that are in frame from base 1. CDR1 and CDR2 were assigned from the germline V gene as SNHLY and FYNNEI. Genomic DNA was extracted from sorted cells with the Quick-DNA Microprep Kit. TCRbeta DNA was amplified with the immunoSEQ hsTCRbeta kit following the manufacturer's protocol. An Illumina MiSeq instrument was used to sequence the TCRbeta libraries. The study's processing was this. Once out-of-frame sequences had been removed, millions of distinct TCRbeta sequences were left, which works out to an average of approximately 63,000 per individual. Two values were used to score each individual: the count of about 150 previously reported CMV-associated TCRbeta sequences and the total count of productive distinct TCRbeta sequences. A beta-binomial model was reimplemented in Python, and scikit-learn random forests with default parameters were trained on data from the US cohort. Classifier performance on the Belgian cohort was summarized as median AUC with percentile confidence intervals over 10,000 bootstrap iterations. TCRdb re-hosts the immuneACCESS table, in-frame sequences only. Its copies lack some clones; in the studies checked, an unresolved V gene accounts for under half of them, and the cause for the rest is not known. The DNA gave D and trimming, while V, J and clone size come from that table. The sample table records around 53,000 clones; around 80% of these occur just once. The top ten clones comprise 2% of the sample.

Sequencing input: memory CD4+ T cells from blood. This sequence originates from an adult in good health and CMV-seropositive. The rearrangement joined TRBV2 to TRBJ1-1; the D gene is perhaps TRBD1, on 5 matching bases. The CDR3 region reads CASSGDWGAEAFF. In nucleotides, the sequence is TGTGCCAGCAGCGGTGATTGGGGGGCTGAAGCTTTCTTT.